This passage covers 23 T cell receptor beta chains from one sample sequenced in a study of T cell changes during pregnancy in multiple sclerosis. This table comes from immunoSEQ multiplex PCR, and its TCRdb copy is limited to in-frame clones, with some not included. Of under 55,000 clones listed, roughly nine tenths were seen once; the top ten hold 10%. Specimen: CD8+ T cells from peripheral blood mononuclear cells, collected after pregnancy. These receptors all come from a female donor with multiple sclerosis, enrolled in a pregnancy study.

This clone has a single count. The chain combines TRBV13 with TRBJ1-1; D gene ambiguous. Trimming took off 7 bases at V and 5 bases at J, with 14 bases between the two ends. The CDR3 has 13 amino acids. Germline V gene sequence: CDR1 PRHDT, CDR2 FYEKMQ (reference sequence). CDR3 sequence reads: CASIGGSETEAFF. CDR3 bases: TGTGCCAGCATTGGCGGGTCCGAGACTGAAGCTTTCTTT. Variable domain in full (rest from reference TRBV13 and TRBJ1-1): AAGVIQSPRHLIKEKRETATLKCYPIPRHDTVYWYQQGPGQDPQFLISFYEKMQSDKGSIPDRFSAQQFSDYHSELNMSSLELGDSALYFCASIGGSETEAFFGQGTRLTVV.

As DNA, the CDR3 is TGTGCCAGCAGCTTGGATTGGGCAGGGGTTAACTATGGCTACACCTTC. Its translation is CASSLDWAGVNYGYTF. V and J are TRBV5-8 and TRBJ1-2; maybe TRBD1 (6 bases). CDR1 and CDR2 from the germline V gene are SGHTS and YDEGEE. V shed 0 bases and J shed 1 base, with 13 bases lying between them. CDR3 size: 16 residues.

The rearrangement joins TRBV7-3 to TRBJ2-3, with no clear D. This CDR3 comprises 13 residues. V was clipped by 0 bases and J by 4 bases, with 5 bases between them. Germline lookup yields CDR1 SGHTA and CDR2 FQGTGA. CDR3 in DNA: TGTGCCAGCAGCTTAACTATTCCAGATACGCAGTATTTT. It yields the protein CASSLTIPDTQYF.

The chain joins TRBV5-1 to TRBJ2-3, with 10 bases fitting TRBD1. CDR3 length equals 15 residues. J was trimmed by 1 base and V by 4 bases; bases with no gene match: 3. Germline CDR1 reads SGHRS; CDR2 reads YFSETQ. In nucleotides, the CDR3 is TGCGCCAGCAGCCTAGGGACAGGGGGCACAGATACGCAGTATTTT. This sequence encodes CASSLGTGGTDTQYF.

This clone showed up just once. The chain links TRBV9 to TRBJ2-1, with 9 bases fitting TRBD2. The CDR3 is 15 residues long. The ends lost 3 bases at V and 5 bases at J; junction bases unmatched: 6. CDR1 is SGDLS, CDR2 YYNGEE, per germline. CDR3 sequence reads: CASSAAGGTDNEQFF. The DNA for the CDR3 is TGTGCCAGCAGCGCCGCGGGGGGGACTGACAATGAGCAGTTCTTC.

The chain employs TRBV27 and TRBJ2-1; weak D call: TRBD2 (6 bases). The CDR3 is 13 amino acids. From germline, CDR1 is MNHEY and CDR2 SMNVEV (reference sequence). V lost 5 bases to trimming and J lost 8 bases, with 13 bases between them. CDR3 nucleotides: TGTGCCAGCAGTACGCGCCGGGACTATGAGCAGTTCTTC. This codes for CASSTRRDYEQFF.

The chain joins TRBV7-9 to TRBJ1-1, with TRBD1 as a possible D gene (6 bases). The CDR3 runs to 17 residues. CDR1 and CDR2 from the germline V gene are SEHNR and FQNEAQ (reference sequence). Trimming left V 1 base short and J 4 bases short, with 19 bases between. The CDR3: CASSLESTGSLTTEAFF. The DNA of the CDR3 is TGTGCCAGCAGCTTAGAAAGCACAGGGTCCCTGACCACTGAAGCTTTCTTT.

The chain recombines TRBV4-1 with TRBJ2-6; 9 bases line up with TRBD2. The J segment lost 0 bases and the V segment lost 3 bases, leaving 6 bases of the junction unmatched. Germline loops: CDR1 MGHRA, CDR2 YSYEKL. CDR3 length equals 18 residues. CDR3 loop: CASSHVAGAYSGANVLTF. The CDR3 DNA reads TGCGCCAGCAGCCACGTAGCGGGGGCCTACTCTGGGGCCAACGTCCTGACTTTC.

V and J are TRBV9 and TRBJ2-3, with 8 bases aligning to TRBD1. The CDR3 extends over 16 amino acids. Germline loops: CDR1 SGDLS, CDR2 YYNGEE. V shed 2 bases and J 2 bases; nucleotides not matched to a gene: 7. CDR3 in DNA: TGTGCCAGCAGCGTTACCGGGACAGGCTACACAGATACGCAGTATTTT. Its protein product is CASSVTGTGYTDTQYF.

In DNA, the CDR3 is TGTGCCAGCAGTTTTGGGACTAGCGGAGAGGATGAGCAGTTCTTC. Its translation: CASSFGTSGEDEQFF. The chain joins TRBV13 to TRBJ2-1, with 11 nucleotides matching TRBD2. The V gene's germline CDR1 is PRHDT and CDR2 FYEKMQ (reference sequence). The CDR3 covers 15 residues. The junction had 9 bases not matched to a gene; V was cut back by 6 bases and J by 8 bases.

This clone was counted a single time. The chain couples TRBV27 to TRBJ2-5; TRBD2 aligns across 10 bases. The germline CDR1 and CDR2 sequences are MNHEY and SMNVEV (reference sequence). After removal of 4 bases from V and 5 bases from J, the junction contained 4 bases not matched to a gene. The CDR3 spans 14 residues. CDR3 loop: CASSSAGGLETQYF. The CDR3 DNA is TGTGCCAGCAGTTCAGCGGGGGGGCTGGAGACCCAGTACTTC.

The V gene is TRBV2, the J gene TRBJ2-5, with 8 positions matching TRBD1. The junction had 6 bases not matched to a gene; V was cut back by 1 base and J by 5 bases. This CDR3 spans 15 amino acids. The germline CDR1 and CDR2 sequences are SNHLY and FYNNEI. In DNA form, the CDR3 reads TGTGCCAGCAGTGAAGGACAGGGGCCGGGGGAGACCCAGTACTTC. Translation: CASSEGQGPGETQYF.

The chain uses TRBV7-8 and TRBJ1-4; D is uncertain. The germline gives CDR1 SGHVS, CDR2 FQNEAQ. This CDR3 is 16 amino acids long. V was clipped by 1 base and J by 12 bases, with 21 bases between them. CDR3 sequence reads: CASSLVILGSGGQLFF. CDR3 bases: TGTGCCAGCAGCTTAGTTATTTTAGGCTCGGGCGGGCAACTGTTTTTT.

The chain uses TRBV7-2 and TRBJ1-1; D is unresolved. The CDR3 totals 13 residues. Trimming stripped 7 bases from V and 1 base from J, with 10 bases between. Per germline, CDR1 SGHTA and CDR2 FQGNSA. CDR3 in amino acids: CASTPGGNTEAFF. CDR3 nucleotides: TGTGCCAGCACCCCCGGAGGGAACACTGAAGCTTTCTTT.

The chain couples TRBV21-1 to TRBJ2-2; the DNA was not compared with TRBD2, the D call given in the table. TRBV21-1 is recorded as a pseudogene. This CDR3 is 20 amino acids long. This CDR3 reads CASSVRKRTSGGTNTGELFF. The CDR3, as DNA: TGTGCCAGCAGCGTCAGGAAGAGGACTAGCGGGGGGACGAACACCGGGGAGCTGTTTTTT.

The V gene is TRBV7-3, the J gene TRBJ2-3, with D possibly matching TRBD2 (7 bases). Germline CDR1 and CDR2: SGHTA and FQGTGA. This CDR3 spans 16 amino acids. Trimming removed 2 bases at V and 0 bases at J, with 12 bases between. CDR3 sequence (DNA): TGTGCCAGCAGCTTAGTTGCGGGGGCTAGCACAGATACGCAGTATTTT. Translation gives CASSLVAGASTDTQYF.

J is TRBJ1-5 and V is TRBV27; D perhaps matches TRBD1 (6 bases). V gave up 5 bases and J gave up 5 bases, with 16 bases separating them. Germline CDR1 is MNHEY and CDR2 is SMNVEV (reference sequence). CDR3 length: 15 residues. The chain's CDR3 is CASSKRQVPHQPQHF. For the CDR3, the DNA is TGTGCCAGCAGTAAGCGACAGGTACCCCATCAGCCCCAGCATTTT.

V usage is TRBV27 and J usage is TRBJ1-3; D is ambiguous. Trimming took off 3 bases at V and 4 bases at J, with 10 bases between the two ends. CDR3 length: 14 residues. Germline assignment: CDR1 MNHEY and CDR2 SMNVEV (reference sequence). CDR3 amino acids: CASSLGGIGNTIYF. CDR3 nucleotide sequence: TGTGCCAGCAGTTTGGGCGGGATCGGAAACACCATATATTTT.

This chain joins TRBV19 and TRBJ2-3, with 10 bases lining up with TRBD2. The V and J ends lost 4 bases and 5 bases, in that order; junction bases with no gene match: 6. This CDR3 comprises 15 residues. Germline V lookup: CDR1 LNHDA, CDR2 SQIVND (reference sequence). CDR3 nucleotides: TGTGCCAGTAGTAATAGCGGGGGGTCCAAAGATACGCAGTATTTT. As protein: CASSNSGGSKDTQYF. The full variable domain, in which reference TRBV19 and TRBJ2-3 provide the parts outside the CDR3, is DGGITQSPKYLFRKEGQNVTLSCEQNLNHDAMYWYRQDPGQGLRLIYYSQIVNDFQKGDIAEGYSVSREKKESFPLTVTSAQKNPTAFYLCASSNSGGSKDTQYFGPGTRLTVL.

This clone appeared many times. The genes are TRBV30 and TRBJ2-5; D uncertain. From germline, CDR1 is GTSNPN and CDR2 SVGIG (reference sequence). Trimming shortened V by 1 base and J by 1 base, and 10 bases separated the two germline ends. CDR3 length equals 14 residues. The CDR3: CAWSASSPQETQYF. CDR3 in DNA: TGTGCCTGGAGTGCGAGTAGCCCCCAAGAGACCCAGTACTTC.

This CDR3 reads CASSPEQGPEQYF. CDR3 sequence (DNA): TGTGCCAGCAGCCCGGAACAGGGTCCCGAGCAGTACTTC. This chain joins TRBV5-8 and TRBJ2-7, with D possibly TRBD1 on 6 matching bases. Trimming removed 4 bases from V and 6 bases from J, with 14 bases in between. This CDR3 is built from 13 residues. Germline V gene lookup returns CDR1 SGHTS and CDR2 YDEGEE.

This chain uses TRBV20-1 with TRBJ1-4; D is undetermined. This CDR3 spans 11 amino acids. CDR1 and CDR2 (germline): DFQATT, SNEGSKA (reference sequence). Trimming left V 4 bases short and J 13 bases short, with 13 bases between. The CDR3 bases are TGCAGTGCTAAGCTCCCAACGGGACTGTTTTTT. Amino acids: CSAKLPTGLFF.

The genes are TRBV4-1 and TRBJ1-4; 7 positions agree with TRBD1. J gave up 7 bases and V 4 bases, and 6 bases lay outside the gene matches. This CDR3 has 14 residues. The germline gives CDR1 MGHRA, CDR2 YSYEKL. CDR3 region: CASSPRTGLEKLFF. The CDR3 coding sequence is TGCGCCAGCAGCCCCCGGACAGGCCTTGAAAAACTGTTTTTT.